A selection of T cell receptor beta chains follows, all from one sample in a study of shared clonotypes between healthy human individuals. Generated by immunoSEQ multiplex PCR, the TCRdb table keeps only in-frame clones and is missing some. In the table there are approximately 350,000 clones, about 74% of which are singletons. Sequencing was done on a sample of memory CD4+ T cells sorted from blood. The source of these receptors is a man aged 30 to 45 in good health. Each CDR3 is given without its conserved first and last residue. Fields, in order: V gene, J gene, D gene, CDR3 protein. The D gene is left open where the match is weak.

v_call: TRBV5-1
j_call: TRBJ2-1
d_call: TRBD2
cdr3_aa: ASSLVVTGGRDEQF

v_call: TRBV5-1
j_call: TRBJ2-5
d_call: .
cdr3_aa: ASSAGTLQETQY

v_call: TRBV5-1
j_call: TRBJ2-7
d_call: TRBD1
cdr3_aa: ASRRSGTEYEQY

v_call: TRBV7-2
j_call: TRBJ2-1
d_call: TRBD2
cdr3_aa: ASSQDLAGGGEQF

v_call: TRBV19
j_call: TRBJ2-1
d_call: TRBD1
cdr3_aa: ASSPRQGYNEQF

v_call: TRBV25-1
j_call: TRBJ1-5
d_call: .
cdr3_aa: ASSESGARQPQH

v_call: TRBV6-1
j_call: TRBJ2-7
d_call: TRBD1
cdr3_aa: ASSEAGGGFEQY

v_call: TRBV9
j_call: TRBJ1-3
d_call: .
cdr3_aa: ASSVVPGDRNTIY

v_call: TRBV5-6
j_call: TRBJ2-5
d_call: .
cdr3_aa: ASAPIGAPMAQY

v_call: TRBV7-9
j_call: TRBJ2-1
d_call: .
cdr3_aa: ASSLTRNEQF

v_call: TRBV19
j_call: TRBJ1-1
d_call: .
cdr3_aa: ASSIFLDGDEAF

v_call: TRBV7-2
j_call: TRBJ2-2
d_call: .
cdr3_aa: ASSLNGLNTGELF

v_call: TRBV28
j_call: TRBJ1-5
d_call: TRBD1
cdr3_aa: ASSLLAGQRASFNQPQH

v_call: TRBV9
j_call: TRBJ1-1
d_call: .
cdr3_aa: ASSVEPGSTEAF

v_call: TRBV5-1
j_call: TRBJ1-4
d_call: .
cdr3_aa: ASSPGGNEKLF

v_call: TRBV10-3
j_call: TRBJ2-1
d_call: TRBD2
cdr3_aa: AISDPGLADSYNEQF

v_call: TRBV7-9
j_call: TRBJ2-7
d_call: TRBD1
cdr3_aa: ASSSYRPQQGNWYEQY

v_call: TRBV18
j_call: TRBJ2-3
d_call: .
cdr3_aa: ASSPRETDTQY

v_call: TRBV7-2
j_call: TRBJ2-3
d_call: TRBD1
cdr3_aa: ASSLAPGQGPEADTQY

v_call: TRBV6-5
j_call: TRBJ2-2
d_call: .
cdr3_aa: ASSYSGNTGELF

v_call: TRBV13
j_call: TRBJ2-1
d_call: .
cdr3_aa: ASRISGGDNEQF

v_call: TRBV7-9
j_call: TRBJ1-1
d_call: .
cdr3_aa: ASSLSRTEAF

v_call: TRBV7-2
j_call: TRBJ2-5
d_call: .
cdr3_aa: ASSLDTVRETQY

v_call: TRBV5-4
j_call: TRBJ2-1
d_call: TRBD1
cdr3_aa: ASRAGGSYNEQF

v_call: TRBV5-1
j_call: TRBJ2-3
d_call: .
cdr3_aa: ASIPPGADTQY

v_call: TRBV7-9
j_call: TRBJ2-2
d_call: TRBD1
cdr3_aa: ASSRTGLTGELF

v_call: TRBV7-8
j_call: TRBJ2-5
d_call: .
cdr3_aa: ASSSPLQDPWETQY

v_call: TRBV2
j_call: TRBJ2-3
d_call: .
cdr3_aa: ANRRDFAATDTQY

v_call: TRBV19
j_call: TRBJ1-2
d_call: .
cdr3_aa: ASQQGLGGYT

v_call: TRBV5-1
j_call: TRBJ2-3
d_call: .
cdr3_aa: ASSLGRRGDTQY

v_call: TRBV28
j_call: TRBJ2-7
d_call: .
cdr3_aa: ASSLQGPTYEQY

v_call: TRBV15
j_call: TRBJ1-2
d_call: .
cdr3_aa: ATSRGTGSANYGYT

v_call: TRBV11-3
j_call: TRBJ1-1
d_call: TRBD1
cdr3_aa: ASSPGQGSEAF

v_call: TRBV27
j_call: TRBJ2-1
d_call: TRBD2
cdr3_aa: ASSLSSGGNNEQF

v_call: TRBV5-1
j_call: TRBJ2-7
d_call: TRBD2
cdr3_aa: ASSWVTGTRPQEQY

v_call: TRBV28
j_call: TRBJ1-1
d_call: .
cdr3_aa: ATATQGDVDF

v_call: TRBV2
j_call: TRBJ2-3
d_call: .
cdr3_aa: ASSPNPHDTQY

v_call: TRBV14
j_call: TRBJ1-2
d_call: .
cdr3_aa: ASSQVRVAGYT

v_call: TRBV7-9
j_call: TRBJ1-4
d_call: TRBD1
cdr3_aa: ASSLGTGEKLF

v_call: TRBV7-9
j_call: TRBJ1-1
d_call: .
cdr3_aa: ASSLEGTGAF

v_call: TRBV19
j_call: TRBJ1-2
d_call: .
cdr3_aa: ASSFQLQTNYGYT

v_call: TRBV5-4
j_call: TRBJ2-3
d_call: TRBD2
cdr3_aa: ASSIPTSGSADTQY

v_call: TRBV11-2
j_call: TRBJ1-5
d_call: .
cdr3_aa: ASSSGWGFNQPQH

v_call: TRBV5-4
j_call: TRBJ2-2
d_call: .
cdr3_aa: ASSLEPLAGELF

v_call: TRBV5-1
j_call: TRBJ2-7
d_call: TRBD2
cdr3_aa: ASTLGSSGALGEQY

v_call: TRBV5-1
j_call: TRBJ2-5
d_call: TRBD1
cdr3_aa: ASSLVSGGVVETQY

v_call: TRBV4-1
j_call: TRBJ2-3
d_call: TRBD2
cdr3_aa: ASSQGRGAGASTDTQY

v_call: TRBV9
j_call: TRBJ2-1
d_call: TRBD1
cdr3_aa: ASSEGQGHYNEQF

v_call: TRBV5-1
j_call: TRBJ2-7
d_call: .
cdr3_aa: ASSPPQSYEQY

v_call: TRBV7-9
j_call: TRBJ1-1
d_call: TRBD1
cdr3_aa: ASSVAWDRGAF

v_call: TRBV6-5
j_call: TRBJ2-7
d_call: .
cdr3_aa: ASRNRAVAYEQY

v_call: TRBV6-1
j_call: TRBJ2-7
d_call: .
cdr3_aa: ASTFLGSSYEQY

v_call: TRBV6-6
j_call: TRBJ2-5
d_call: .
cdr3_aa: ASSYSGGRETQY

v_call: TRBV7-2
j_call: TRBJ2-7
d_call: TRBD2
cdr3_aa: ASSLAGTSAYEQY

v_call: TRBV27
j_call: TRBJ1-1
d_call: TRBD1
cdr3_aa: ASSFRDRLMNTEAF

v_call: TRBV5-6
j_call: TRBJ2-2
d_call: TRBD2
cdr3_aa: ASSRTSGRVGELF

v_call: TRBV28
j_call: TRBJ2-7
d_call: TRBD2
cdr3_aa: ASVPGGSYEQY

v_call: TRBV21-1
j_call: TRBJ2-7
d_call: .
cdr3_aa: ASSKLWDRFYEQY

v_call: TRBV5-1
j_call: TRBJ2-1
d_call: TRBD2
cdr3_aa: ASSLGAGGSLNEQF